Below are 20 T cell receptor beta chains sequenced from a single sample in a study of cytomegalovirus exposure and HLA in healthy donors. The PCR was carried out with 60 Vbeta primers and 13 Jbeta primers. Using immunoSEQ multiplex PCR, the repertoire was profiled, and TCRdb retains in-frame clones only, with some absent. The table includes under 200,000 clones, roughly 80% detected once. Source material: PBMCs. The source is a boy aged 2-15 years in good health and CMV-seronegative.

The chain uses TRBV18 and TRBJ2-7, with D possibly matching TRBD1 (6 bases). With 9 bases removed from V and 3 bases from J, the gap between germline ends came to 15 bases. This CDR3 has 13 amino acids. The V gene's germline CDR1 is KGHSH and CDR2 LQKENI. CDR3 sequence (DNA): TGTGCCAGTAAATGGGGGCAAGTCTACGAGCAGTACTTC. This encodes CASKWGQVYEQYF.

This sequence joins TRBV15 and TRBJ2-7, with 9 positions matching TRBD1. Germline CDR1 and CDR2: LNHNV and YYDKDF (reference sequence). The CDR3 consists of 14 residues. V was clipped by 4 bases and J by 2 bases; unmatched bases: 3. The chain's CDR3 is CATSKGDRAYEQYF. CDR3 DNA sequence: TGTGCCACCAGCAAGGGGGACAGGGCCTACGAGCAGTACTTC.

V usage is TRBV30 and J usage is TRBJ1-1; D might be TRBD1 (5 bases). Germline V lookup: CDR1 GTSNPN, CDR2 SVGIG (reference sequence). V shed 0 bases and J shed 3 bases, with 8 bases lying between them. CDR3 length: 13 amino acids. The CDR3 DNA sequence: TGTGCCTGGAGTGTACCGGGGGACACTGAAGCTTTCTTT. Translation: CAWSVPGDTEAFF.

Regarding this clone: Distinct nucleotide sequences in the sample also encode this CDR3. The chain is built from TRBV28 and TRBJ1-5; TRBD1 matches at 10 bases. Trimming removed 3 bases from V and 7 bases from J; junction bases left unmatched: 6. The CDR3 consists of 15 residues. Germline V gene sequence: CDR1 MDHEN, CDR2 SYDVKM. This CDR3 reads CASSLGQGYRQPQHF. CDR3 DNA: TGTGCCAGCAGTTTGGGACAGGGGTACCGGCAGCCCCAGCATTTT.

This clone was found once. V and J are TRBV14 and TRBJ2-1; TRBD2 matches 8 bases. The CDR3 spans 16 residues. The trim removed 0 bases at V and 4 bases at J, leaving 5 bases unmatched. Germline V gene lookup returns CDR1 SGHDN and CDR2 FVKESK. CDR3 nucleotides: TGTGCCAGCAGCCAAGAGTTCGGGAGGGGATACAATGAGCAGTTCTTC. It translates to CASSQEFGRGYNEQFF.

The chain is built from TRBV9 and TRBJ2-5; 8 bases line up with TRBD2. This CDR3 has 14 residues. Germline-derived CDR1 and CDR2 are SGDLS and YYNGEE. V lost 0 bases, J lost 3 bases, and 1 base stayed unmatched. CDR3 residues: CASSVAAGEETQYF. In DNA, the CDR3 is TGTGCCAGCAGCGTAGCAGCGGGAGAAGAGACCCAGTACTTC.

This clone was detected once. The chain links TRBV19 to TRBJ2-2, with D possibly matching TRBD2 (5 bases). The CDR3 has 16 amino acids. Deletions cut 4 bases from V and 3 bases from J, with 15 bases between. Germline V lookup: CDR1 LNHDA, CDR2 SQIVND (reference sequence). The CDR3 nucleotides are TGTGCCAGTAGTACTGATCGGACTGCCTACACCGGGGAGCTGTTTTTT. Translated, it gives CASSTDRTAYTGELFF.

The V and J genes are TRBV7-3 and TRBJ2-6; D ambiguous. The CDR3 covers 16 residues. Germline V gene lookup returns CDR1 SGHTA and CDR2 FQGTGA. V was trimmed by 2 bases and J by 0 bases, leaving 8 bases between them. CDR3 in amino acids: CASSLAKFSGANVLTF. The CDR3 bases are TGTGCCAGCAGCTTAGCGAAATTCTCTGGGGCCAACGTCCTGACTTTC.

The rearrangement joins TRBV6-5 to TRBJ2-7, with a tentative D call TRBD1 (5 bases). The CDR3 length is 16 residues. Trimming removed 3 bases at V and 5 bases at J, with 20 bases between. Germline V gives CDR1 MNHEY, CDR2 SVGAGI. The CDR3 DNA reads TGTGCCAGCAGTTATAACAACAGGCCAAAACGTGACGAGCAGTACTTC. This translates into CASSYNNRPKRDEQYF.

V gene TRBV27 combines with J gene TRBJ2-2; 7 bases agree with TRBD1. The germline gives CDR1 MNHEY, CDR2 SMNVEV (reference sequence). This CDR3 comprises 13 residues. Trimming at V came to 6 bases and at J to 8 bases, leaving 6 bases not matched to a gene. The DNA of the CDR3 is TGTGCCAGCAGCCGACAGGGAATGGGGGAGCTGTTTTTT. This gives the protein CASSRQGMGELFF.

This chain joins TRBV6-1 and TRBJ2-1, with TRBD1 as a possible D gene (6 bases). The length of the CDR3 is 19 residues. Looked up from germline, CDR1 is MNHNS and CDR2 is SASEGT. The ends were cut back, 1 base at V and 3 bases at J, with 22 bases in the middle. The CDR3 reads CASSEEEVGGQSFYNEQFF. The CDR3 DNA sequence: TGTGCCAGCAGTGAAGAAGAAGTTGGAGGACAGAGCTTCTACAATGAGCAGTTCTTC.

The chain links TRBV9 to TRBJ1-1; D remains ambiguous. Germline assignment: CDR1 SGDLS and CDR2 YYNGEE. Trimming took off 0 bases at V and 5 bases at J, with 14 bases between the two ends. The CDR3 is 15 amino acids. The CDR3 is CASSVAGSYGTEAFF. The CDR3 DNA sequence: TGTGCCAGCAGCGTAGCGGGGTCGTATGGGACTGAAGCTTTCTTT.

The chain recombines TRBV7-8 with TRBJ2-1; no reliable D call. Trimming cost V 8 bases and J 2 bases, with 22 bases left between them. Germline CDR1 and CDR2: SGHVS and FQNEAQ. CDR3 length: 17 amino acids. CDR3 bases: TGTGCCAGCTCCCGGGTAGACCTCACGTATACCTACAATGAGCAGTTCTTC. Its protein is CASSRVDLTYTYNEQFF.

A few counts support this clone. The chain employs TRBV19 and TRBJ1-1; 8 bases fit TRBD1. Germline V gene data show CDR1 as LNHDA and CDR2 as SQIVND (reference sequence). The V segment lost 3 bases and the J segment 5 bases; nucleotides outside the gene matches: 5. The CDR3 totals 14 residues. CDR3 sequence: CASSILRGRTEAFF. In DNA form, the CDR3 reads TGTGCCAGTAGTATCCTCAGGGGGCGGACTGAAGCTTTCTTT. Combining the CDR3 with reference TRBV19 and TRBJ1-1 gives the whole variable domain DGGITQSPKYLFRKEGQNVTLSCEQNLNHDAMYWYRQDPGQGLRLIYYSQIVNDFQKGDIAEGYSVSREKKESFPLTVTSAQKNPTAFYLCASSILRGRTEAFFGQGTRLTVV.

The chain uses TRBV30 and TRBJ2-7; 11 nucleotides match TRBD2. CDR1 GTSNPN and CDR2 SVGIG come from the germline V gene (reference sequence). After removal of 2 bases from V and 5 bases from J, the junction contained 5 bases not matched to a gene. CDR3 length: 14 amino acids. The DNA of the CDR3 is TGTGCCTGGAGTCCACTAGCGGGAGTAAACGAGCAGTACTTC. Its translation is CAWSPLAGVNEQYF.

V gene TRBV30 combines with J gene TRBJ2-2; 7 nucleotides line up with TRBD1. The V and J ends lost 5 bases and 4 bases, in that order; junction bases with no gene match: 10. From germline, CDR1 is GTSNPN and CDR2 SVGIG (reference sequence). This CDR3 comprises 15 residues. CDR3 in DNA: TGTGCCTGGGAGGGGGCCCTGCCGGGCACCGGGGAGCTGTTTTTT. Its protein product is CAWEGALPGTGELFF.

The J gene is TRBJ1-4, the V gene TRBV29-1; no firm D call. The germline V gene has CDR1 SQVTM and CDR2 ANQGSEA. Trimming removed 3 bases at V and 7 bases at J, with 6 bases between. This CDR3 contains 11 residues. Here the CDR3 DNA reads TGCAGCGTTGAGGGAGGTGAAAAACTGTTTTTT. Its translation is CSVEGGEKLFF.

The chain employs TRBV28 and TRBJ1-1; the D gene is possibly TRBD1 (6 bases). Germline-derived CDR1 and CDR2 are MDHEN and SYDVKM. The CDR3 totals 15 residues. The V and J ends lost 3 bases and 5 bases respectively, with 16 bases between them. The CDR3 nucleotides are TGTGCCAGCAGTTTCGTCCGGGCAAGGGGGACTGAAGCTTTCTTT. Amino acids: CASSFVRARGTEAFF.

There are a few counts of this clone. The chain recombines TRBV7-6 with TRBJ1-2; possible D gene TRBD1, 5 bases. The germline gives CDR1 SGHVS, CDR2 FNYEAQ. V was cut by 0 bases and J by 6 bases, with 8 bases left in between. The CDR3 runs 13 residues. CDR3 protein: CASSLAQGNGYTF. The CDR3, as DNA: TGTGCCAGCAGCTTAGCGCAGGGAAATGGCTACACCTTC.

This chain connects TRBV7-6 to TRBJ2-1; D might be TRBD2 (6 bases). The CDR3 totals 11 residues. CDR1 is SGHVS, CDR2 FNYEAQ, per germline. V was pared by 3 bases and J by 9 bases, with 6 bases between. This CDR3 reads CASSLRGEQFF. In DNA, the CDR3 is TGTGCCAGCAGCTTGCGGGGTGAGCAGTTCTTC. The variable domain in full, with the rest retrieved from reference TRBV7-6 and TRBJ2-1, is GAGVSQSPRYKVTKRGQDVALRCDPISGHVSLYWYRQALGQGPEFLTYFNYEAQQDKSGLPNDRFSAERPEGSISTLTIQRTEQRDSAMYRCASSLRGEQFFGPGTRLTVL.